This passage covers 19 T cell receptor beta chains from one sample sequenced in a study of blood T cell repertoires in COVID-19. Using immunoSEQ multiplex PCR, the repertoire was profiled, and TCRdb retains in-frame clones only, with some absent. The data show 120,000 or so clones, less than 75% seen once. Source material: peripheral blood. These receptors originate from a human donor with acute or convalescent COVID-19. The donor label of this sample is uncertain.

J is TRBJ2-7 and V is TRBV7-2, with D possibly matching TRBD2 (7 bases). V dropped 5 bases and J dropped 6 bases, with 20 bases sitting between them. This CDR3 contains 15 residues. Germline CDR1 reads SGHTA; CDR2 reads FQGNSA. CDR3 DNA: TGTGCCAGCAGCACCTTGGGGGGGGCGACGCCCGAGCAGTACTTC. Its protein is CASSTLGGATPEQYF. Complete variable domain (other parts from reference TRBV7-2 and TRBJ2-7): GAGVSQSPSNKVTEKGKDVELRCDPISGHTALYWYRQSLGQGLEFLIYFQGNSAPDKSGLPSDRFSAERTGGSVSTLTIQRTQQEDSAVYLCASSTLGGATPEQYFGPGTRLTVT.

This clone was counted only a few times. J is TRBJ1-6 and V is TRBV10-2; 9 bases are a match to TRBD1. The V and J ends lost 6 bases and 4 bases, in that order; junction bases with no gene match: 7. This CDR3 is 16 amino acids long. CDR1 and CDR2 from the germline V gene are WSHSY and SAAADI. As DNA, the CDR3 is TGCGCCAGCAGAGAAGAAGGGACAGGGTATAATTCACCCCTCCACTTT. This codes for CASREEGTGYNSPLHF.

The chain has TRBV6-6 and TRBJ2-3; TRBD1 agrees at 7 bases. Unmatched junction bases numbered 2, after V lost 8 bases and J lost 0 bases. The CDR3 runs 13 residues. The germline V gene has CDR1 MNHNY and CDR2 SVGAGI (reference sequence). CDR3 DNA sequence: TGTGCCAGCCGGGACAGCAGCACAGATACGCAGTATTTT. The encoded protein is CASRDSSTDTQYF.

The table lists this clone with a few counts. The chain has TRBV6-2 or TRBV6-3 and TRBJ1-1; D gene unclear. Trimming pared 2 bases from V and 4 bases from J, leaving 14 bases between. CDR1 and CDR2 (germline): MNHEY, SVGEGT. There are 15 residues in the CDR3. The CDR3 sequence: CASSYTARRGTEAFF. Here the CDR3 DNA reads TGTGCCAGCAGTTACACAGCCCGGCGGGGCACTGAAGCTTTCTTT.

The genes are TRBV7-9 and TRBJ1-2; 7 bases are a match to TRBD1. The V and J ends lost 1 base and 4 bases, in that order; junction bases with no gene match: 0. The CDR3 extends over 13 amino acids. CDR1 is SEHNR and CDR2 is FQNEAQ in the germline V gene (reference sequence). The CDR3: CASSLGDSYGYTF. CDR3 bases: TGTGCCAGCAGCTTAGGGGACAGCTATGGCTACACCTTC. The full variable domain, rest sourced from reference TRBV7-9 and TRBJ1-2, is DTGVSQNPRHKITKRGQNVTFRCDPISEHNRLYWYRQTLGQGPEFLTYFQNEAQLEKSRLLSDRFSAERPKGSFSTLEIQRTEQGDSAMYLCASSLGDSYGYTFGSGTRLTVV.

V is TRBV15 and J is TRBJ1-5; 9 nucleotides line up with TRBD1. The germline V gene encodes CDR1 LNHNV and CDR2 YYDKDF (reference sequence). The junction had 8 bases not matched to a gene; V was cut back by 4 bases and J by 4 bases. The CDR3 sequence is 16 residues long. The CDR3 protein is CATSIDRGVRNQPQHF. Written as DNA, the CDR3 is TGTGCCACCAGCATAGACAGGGGGGTGCGGAATCAGCCCCAGCATTTT.

CDR3 nucleotide sequence: TGTGCCACCAGCAGACGAACAGGGGGCCTGCTAAATCAGCCCCAGCATTTT. Translating gives CATSRRTGGLLNQPQHF. The genes are TRBV15 and TRBJ1-5; 9 bases align to TRBD1. The V segment lost 2 bases and the J segment 4 bases; nucleotides outside the gene matches: 9. The CDR3 extends over 17 amino acids. The germline gives CDR1 LNHNV, CDR2 YYDKDF (reference sequence).

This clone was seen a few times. CDR3 in amino acids: CASSVAGGDEQYF. The DNA of the CDR3 is TGTGCCAGCAGTGTGGCAGGGGGCGACGAGCAGTACTTC. The chain couples TRBV28 to TRBJ2-7, with 8 positions matching TRBD1. The CDR3 sequence is 13 residues long. The V segment lost 5 bases and the J segment 5 bases; nucleotides outside the gene matches: 5. Germline lookup yields CDR1 MDHEN and CDR2 SYDVKM.

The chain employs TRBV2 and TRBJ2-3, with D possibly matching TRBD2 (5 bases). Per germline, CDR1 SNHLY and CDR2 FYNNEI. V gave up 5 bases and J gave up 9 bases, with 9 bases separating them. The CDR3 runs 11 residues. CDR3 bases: TGTGCCAGCAGTCCACTAGACACGCAGTATTTT. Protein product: CASSPLDTQYF.

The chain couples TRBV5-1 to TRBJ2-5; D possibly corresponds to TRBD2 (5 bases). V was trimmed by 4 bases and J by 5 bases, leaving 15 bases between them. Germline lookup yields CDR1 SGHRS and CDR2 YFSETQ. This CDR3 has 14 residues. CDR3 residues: CASSRTRAEETQYF. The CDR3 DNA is TGCGCCAGCAGCCGGACTCGTGCTGAGGAGACCCAGTACTTC.

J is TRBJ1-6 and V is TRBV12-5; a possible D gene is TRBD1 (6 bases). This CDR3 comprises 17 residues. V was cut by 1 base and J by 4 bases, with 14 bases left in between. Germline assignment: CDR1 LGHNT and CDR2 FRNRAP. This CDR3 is CASGLEQGVGYNSPLHF. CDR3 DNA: TGTGCTAGTGGTTTGGAACAGGGAGTCGGGTATAATTCACCCCTCCACTTT.

The CDR3 DNA reads as TGTGCCAGTAGTAGACAGGGGGCAAAGTATGGCTACACCTTC. Translated, it gives CASSRQGAKYGYTF. V and J are TRBV19 and TRBJ1-2, with 10 bases fitting TRBD1. CDR3 length: 14 residues. Germline CDR1 LNHDA, CDR2 SQIVND (reference sequence). The junction had 4 bases not matched to a gene; V was cut back by 4 bases and J by 5 bases.

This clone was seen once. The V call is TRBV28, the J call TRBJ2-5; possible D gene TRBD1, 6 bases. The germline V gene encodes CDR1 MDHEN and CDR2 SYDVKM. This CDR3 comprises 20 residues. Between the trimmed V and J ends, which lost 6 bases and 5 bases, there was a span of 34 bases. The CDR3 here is CASSRRFFGSLGHQRETQYF. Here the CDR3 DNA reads TGTGCCAGCAGCCGGCGATTTTTCGGGTCTCTGGGACACCAAAGGGAGACCCAGTACTTC.

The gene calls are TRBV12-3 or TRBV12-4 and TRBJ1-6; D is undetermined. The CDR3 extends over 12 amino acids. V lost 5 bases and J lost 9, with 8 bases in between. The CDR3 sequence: CASSRGLSPLHF. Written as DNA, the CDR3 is TGTGCCAGCAGTCGAGGTCTTTCACCCCTCCACTTT.

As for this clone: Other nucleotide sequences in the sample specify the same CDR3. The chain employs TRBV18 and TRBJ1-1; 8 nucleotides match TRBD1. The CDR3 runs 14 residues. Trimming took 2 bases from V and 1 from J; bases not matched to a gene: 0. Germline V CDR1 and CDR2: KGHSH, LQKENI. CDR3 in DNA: TGTGCCAGCTCACCAGGACAGGGGAACACTGAAGCTTTCTTT. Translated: CASSPGQGNTEAFF.

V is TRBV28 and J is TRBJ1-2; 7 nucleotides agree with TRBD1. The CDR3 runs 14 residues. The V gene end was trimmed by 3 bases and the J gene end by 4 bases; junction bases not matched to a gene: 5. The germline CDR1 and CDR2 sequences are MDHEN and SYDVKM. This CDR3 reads CASSFTGVSYGYTF. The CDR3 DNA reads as TGTGCCAGCAGTTTCACAGGGGTCAGCTATGGCTACACCTTC.

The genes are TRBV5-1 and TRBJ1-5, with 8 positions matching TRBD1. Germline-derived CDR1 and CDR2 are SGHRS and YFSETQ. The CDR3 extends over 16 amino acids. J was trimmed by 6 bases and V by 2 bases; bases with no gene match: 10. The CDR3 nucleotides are TGCGCCAGCAGCTTTCTCCCGACAGGGGATGGTCAGCCCCAGCATTTT. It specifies CASSFLPTGDGQPQHF. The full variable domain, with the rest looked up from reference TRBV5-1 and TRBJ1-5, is KAGVTQTPRYLIKTRGQQVTLSCSPISGHRSVSWYQQTPGQGLQFLFEYFSETQRNKGNFPGRFSGRQFSNSRSEMNVSTLELGDSALYLCASSFLPTGDGQPQHFGDGTRLSIL.

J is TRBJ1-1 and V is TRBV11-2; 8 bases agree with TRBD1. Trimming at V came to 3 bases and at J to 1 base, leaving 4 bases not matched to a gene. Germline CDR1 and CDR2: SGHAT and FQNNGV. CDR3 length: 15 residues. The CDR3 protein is CASSFRQGTNTEAFF. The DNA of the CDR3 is TGTGCCAGCAGCTTTAGACAGGGGACGAACACTGAAGCTTTCTTT.

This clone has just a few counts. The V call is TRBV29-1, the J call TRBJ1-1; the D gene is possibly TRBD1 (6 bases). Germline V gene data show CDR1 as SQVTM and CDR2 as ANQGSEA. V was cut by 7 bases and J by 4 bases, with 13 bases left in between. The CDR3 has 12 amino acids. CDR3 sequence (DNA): TGCAGCGCCCGGAGGGGGGGCACTGAAGCTTTCTTT. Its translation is CSARRGGTEAFF.